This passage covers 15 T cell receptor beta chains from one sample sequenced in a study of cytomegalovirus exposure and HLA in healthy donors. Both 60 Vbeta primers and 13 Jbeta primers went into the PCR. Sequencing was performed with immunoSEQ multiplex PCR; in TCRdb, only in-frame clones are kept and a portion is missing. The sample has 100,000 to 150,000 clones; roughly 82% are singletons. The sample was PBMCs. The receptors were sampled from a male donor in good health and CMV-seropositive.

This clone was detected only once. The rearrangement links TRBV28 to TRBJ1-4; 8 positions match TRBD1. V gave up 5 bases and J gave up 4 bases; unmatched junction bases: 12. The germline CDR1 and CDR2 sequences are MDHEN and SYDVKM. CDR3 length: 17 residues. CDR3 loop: CASSGQGTVNYNEKLFF. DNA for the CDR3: TGTGCCAGCAGTGGACAGGGAACCGTAAACTATAATGAAAAACTGTTTTTT.

The CDR3 DNA reads as TGTGCCAGCAGCTCGGGTGACTCTGGAAACACCATATATTTT. Translating gives CASSSGDSGNTIYF. V usage is TRBV7-6 and J usage is TRBJ1-3, with unresolved D. The V and J ends lost 4 bases and 0 bases respectively, with 7 bases between them. This CDR3 contains 14 residues. CDR1 is SGHVS and CDR2 is FNYEAQ in the germline V gene.

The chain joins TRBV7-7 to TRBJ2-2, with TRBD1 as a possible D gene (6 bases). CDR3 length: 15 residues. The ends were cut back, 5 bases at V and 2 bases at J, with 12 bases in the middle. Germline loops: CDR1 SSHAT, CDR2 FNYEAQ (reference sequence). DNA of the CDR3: TGTGCCAGCAGCCCTGACAGGCTTAACACCGGGGAGCTGTTTTTT. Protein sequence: CASSPDRLNTGELFF.

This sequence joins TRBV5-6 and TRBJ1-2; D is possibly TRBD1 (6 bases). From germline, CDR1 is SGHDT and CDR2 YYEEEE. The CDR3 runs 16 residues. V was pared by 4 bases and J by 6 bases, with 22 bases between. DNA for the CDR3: TGTGCCAGCAGCCGAATGGGGGCAGGAACTGACCATGGCTACACCTTC. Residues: CASSRMGAGTDHGYTF.

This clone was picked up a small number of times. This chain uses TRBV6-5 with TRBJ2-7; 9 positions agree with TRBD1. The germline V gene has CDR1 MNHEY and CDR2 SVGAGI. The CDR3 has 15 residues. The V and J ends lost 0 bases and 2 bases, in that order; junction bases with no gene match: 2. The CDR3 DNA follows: TGTGCCAGCAGTTACTCGCGGGACAGGGCCTACGAGCAGTACTTC. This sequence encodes CASSYSRDRAYEQYF.

The CDR3 nucleotides are TGTGCCAGCAAAAGGACAGCATCCTACGAGCAGTACTTC. Its protein is CASKRTASYEQYF. The V gene is TRBV6-5, the J gene TRBJ2-7; weak D call: TRBD1 (6 bases). Germline CDR1 and CDR2: MNHEY and SVGAGI. The CDR3 length is 13 residues. Trimming stripped 7 bases from V and 1 base from J, with 11 bases between.

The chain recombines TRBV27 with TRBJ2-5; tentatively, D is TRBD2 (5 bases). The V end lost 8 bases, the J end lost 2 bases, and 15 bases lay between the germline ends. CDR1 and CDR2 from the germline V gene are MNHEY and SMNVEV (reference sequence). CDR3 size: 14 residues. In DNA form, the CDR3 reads TGTGCCAGCCGGGCTCACGGACTTCAAGAGACCCAGTACTTC. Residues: CASRAHGLQETQYF.

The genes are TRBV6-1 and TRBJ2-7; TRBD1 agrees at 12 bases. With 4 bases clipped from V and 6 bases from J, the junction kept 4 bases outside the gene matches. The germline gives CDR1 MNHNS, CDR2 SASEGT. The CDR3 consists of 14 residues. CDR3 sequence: CASSVRDRGPEQYF. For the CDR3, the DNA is TGTGCCAGCAGTGTCCGGGACAGGGGGCCCGAGCAGTACTTC.

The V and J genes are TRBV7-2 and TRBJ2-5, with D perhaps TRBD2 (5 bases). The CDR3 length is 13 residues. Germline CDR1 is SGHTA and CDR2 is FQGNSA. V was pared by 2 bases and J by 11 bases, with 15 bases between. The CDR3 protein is CASSLSSSGEQYF. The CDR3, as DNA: TGTGCCAGCAGCTTATCCTCTTCTGGGGAGCAGTACTTC.

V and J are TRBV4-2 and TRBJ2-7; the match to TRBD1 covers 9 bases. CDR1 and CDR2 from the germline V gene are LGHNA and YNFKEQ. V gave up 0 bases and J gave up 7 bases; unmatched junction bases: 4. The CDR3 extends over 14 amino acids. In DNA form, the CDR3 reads TGTGCCAGCAGCCAAGAAGGGACAGGGCGAGAGCAGTACTTC. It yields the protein CASSQEGTGREQYF.

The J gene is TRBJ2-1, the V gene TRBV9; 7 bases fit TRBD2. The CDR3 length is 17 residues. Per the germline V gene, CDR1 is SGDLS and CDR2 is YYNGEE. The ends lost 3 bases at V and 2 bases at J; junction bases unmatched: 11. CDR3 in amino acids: CASSAGPPGGTYNEQFF. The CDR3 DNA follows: TGTGCCAGCAGCGCCGGCCCCCCGGGAGGTACCTACAATGAGCAGTTCTTC.

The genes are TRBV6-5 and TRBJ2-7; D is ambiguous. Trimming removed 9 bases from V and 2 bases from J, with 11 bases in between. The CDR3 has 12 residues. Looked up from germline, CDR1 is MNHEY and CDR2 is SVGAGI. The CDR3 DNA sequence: TGTGCCAGACGGGTAGAGCCCTACGAGCAGTACTTC. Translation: CARRVEPYEQYF.

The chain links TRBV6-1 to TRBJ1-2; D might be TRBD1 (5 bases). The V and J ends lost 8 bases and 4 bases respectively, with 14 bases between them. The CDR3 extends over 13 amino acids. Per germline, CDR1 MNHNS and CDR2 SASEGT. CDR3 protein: CASWGRASYGYTF. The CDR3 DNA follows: TGTGCCAGCTGGGGGAGGGCATCCTATGGCTACACCTTC.

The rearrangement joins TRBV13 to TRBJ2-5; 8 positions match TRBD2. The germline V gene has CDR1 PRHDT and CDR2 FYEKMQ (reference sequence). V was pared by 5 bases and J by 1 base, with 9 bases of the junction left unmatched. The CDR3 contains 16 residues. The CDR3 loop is CASSRQLAGLQETQYF. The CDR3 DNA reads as TGTGCCAGCAGCCGTCAATTAGCGGGACTCCAAGAGACCCAGTACTTC.

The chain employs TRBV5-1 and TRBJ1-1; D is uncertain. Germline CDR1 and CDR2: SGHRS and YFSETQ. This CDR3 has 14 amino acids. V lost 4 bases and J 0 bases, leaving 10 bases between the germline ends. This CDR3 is CASSPEPMNTEAFF. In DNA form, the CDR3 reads TGCGCCAGCAGCCCTGAACCTATGAACACTGAAGCTTTCTTT.